The 18 T cell receptor beta chains below all came from one sample that was sequenced in a study of radiation and T cells in renal cell carcinoma. Method: immunoSEQ multiplex PCR; TCRdb's copy keeps in-frame clones and lacks some. Of around 100,000 clones in the sample, about 79% were seen once. Time point of the sample: blood 4 weeks post-SBRT, at nephrectomy. Treatment here: 15 Gy SBRT to primary tumor, nephrectomy 4 weeks later. Sample: blood, taken from a patient whose treatment included radiotherapy and nephrectomy. The receptors originated from a man in his 60s with renal cell carcinoma.

The J gene is TRBJ1-2, the V gene TRBV4-1; TRBD1 aligns across 8 bases. The germline V gene has CDR1 MGHRA and CDR2 YSYEKL. V gave up 4 bases and J gave up 2 bases; unmatched junction bases: 9. The CDR3 totals 16 residues. The CDR3 DNA reads as TGCGCCAGCAGCCTCGTATCAGGGGGCCAAAACTATGGCTACACCTTC. Its protein product is CASSLVSGGQNYGYTF.

V usage is TRBV12-5 and J usage is TRBJ2-3; TRBD2 agrees at 16 bases. CDR1 and CDR2 (germline): LGHNT, FRNRAP. CDR3 length: 19 residues. V dropped 4 bases and J dropped 1; count of bases not matched to a gene: 8. CDR3 nucleotide sequence: TGTGCTAGTGGTTCCGCATTCGGGACTAGCGGGAGGGGCACAGATACGCAGTATTTT. Encoded protein: CASGSAFGTSGRGTDTQYF.

The V gene is TRBV19, the J gene TRBJ2-7, with D possibly called TRBD1 or TRBD2 (6 bases each). The length of the CDR3 is 14 residues. CDR1 and CDR2 from the germline V gene are LNHDA and SQIVND (reference sequence). V dropped 3 bases and J dropped 0 bases, with 9 bases sitting between them. The CDR3 loop reads CASSIWGASYEQYF. CDR3 bases: TGTGCCAGTAGTATTTGGGGGGCCTCCTACGAGCAGTACTTC.

The V call is TRBV5-5, the J call TRBJ1-1; no clear D gene. This CDR3 is 15 amino acids long. The V gene's germline CDR1 is SGHKS and CDR2 YYEKEE (reference sequence). Deletions cut 4 bases from V and 4 bases from J, with 17 bases between. CDR3 in amino acids: CASSPYLAPRTEAFF. The CDR3 DNA reads as TGTGCCAGCAGCCCGTATTTAGCCCCGCGCACTGAAGCTTTCTTT.

This chain links TRBV4-1 with TRBJ2-7; 9 positions match TRBD2. Germline CDR1 and CDR2: MGHRA and YSYEKL. V trimming: 3 bases; J trimming: 3 bases; junction bases outside the gene matches: 3. CDR3 length: 14 residues. The CDR3 region is CASSHAGGVYEQYF. The DNA for the CDR3 is TGCGCCAGCAGCCATGCGGGAGGGGTCTACGAGCAGTACTTC.

V usage is TRBV27 and J usage is TRBJ2-7; D may match TRBD1 or TRBD2 (6 bases each). CDR1 and CDR2 (germline): MNHEY, SMNVEV (reference sequence). V was shortened by 5 bases and J by 10 bases, with 21 bases between the two germline ends. The CDR3 has 14 amino acids. The CDR3 protein is CASSPPGQGGRQYF. The CDR3 DNA sequence: TGTGCCAGCAGTCCACCGGGACAAGGGGGGCGTCAGTACTTC.

About this clone: Within the sample, other DNA sequences also encode this same CDR3. The V call is TRBV5-1, the J call TRBJ2-3, with 9 nucleotides matching TRBD2. CDR3 length: 15 residues. The junction had 2 bases not matched to a gene; V was cut back by 0 bases and J by 3 bases. Looked up from germline, CDR1 is SGHRS and CDR2 is YFSETQ. CDR3 amino acids: CASSLVAGVTDTQYF. The CDR3 DNA is TGCGCCAGCAGCTTGGTAGCGGGAGTTACAGATACGCAGTATTTT.

The chain joins TRBV2 to TRBJ1-2; 10 positions match TRBD1. The CDR3 totals 13 residues. V was pared by 8 bases and J by 4 bases, with 4 bases of the junction left unmatched. Per germline, CDR1 SNHLY and CDR2 FYNNEI. DNA of the CDR3: TGTGCCAGCCACCGGGACAGGGGCTATGGCTACACCTTC. Translation gives CASHRDRGYGYTF.

The V gene is TRBV9, the J gene TRBJ2-1; perhaps TRBD1 as D (5 bases). The length of the CDR3 is 15 residues. V shed 4 bases and J shed 2 bases, with 13 bases lying between them. The germline gives CDR1 SGDLS, CDR2 YYNGEE. CDR3 sequence (DNA): TGTGCCAGCAGCTTTGACAGAACACCCTACAATGAGCAGTTCTTC. Its protein is CASSFDRTPYNEQFF.

This chain links TRBV5-3 with TRBJ2-5; D possibly corresponds to TRBD1 (5 bases). TRBV5-3 qualifies as an ORF whose function is uncertain. V lost 2 bases and J lost 0, with 8 bases in between. The CDR3 length is 14 residues. The CDR3 is CARSLRQNQETQYF. CDR3 in DNA: TGTGCCAGAAGCTTAAGACAGAACCAAGAGACCCAGTACTTC.

The gene calls are TRBV27 and TRBJ2-5, with 13 bases identical to TRBD2. The V gene's germline CDR1 is MNHEY and CDR2 SMNVEV (reference sequence). V trimming: 2 bases; J trimming: 6 bases; junction bases outside the gene matches: 3. The CDR3 sequence is 15 residues long. CDR3 loop: CASSLALAGGQTQYF. CDR3 bases: TGTGCCAGCAGTTTAGCACTAGCGGGAGGGCAGACCCAGTACTTC.

The rearrangement uses TRBV13 and TRBJ1-1; D not resolved. V was trimmed by 2 bases and J by 10 bases, leaving 11 bases between them. Germline CDR1 is PRHDT and CDR2 is FYEKMQ (reference sequence). The CDR3 extends over 12 amino acids. Here the CDR3 DNA reads TGTGCCAGCAGCTTACAAGGGCGAGGAGCTTTCTTT. Translated, it gives CASSLQGRGAFF. Filled out from reference TRBV13 and TRBJ1-1, the complete variable domain reads AAGVIQSPRHLIKEKRETATLKCYPIPRHDTVYWYQQGPGQDPQFLISFYEKMQSDKGSIPDRFSAQQFSDYHSELNMSSLELGDSALYFCASSLQGRGAFFGQGTRLTVV.

This clone was seen many times. This chain joins TRBV9 and TRBJ1-1; D not resolved. Germline V gives CDR1 SGDLS, CDR2 YYNGEE. There are 12 residues in the CDR3. V was clipped by 5 bases and J by 3 bases, with 8 bases between them. CDR3 bases: TGTGCCAGCAGGCGATGGGACACTGAAGCTTTCTTT. This sequence encodes CASRRWDTEAFF.

The V gene is TRBV7-2, the J gene TRBJ1-1; D not resolved. The V end was cut by 5 bases, the J end by 2 bases, with 9 bases between. This CDR3 has 13 amino acids. From germline, CDR1 is SGHTA and CDR2 FQGNSA. The CDR3 DNA reads TGTGCCAGCAGCCCCAGGACCAACACTGAAGCTTTCTTT. Its protein is CASSPRTNTEAFF.

The chain has TRBV28 and TRBJ2-1, with 11 bases aligning to TRBD2. This CDR3 region has 14 residues. Germline CDR1 reads MDHEN; CDR2 reads SYDVKM. V gave up 6 bases and J gave up 3 bases; unmatched junction bases: 1. Here the CDR3 DNA reads TGTGCCAGCAGAGGGACTAGCGGCTACAATGAGCAGTTCTTC. Encoded protein: CASRGTSGYNEQFF.

Here the CDR3 reads CASSYYRSGQETQYF. The CDR3 coding sequence is TGTGCCAGCAGCTATTACAGGTCGGGGCAAGAGACCCAGTACTTC. The chain carries TRBV9 and TRBJ2-5, with D perhaps given as TRBD1 or TRBD2 (5 bases each). Trimming took off 4 bases at V and 2 bases at J, with 15 bases between the two ends. The CDR3 consists of 15 residues. In germline, CDR1 is SGDLS, CDR2 YYNGEE.

For the CDR3, the DNA is TGTGCCAGTAGCGCTCTAACCGTCCGGGTGACGGGGGAGCTGTTTTTT. This encodes CASSALTVRVTGELFF. This sequence joins TRBV19 and TRBJ2-2; no reliable D call. V shed 6 bases and J shed 8 bases, with 22 bases lying between them. Germline assignment: CDR1 LNHDA and CDR2 SQIVND (reference sequence). The CDR3 sequence is 16 residues long.

The gene calls are TRBV6-5 and TRBJ2-3, with no clear D. The CDR3 extends over 12 amino acids. Germline values: CDR1 MNHEY, CDR2 SVGAGI. Trimming cost V 5 bases and J 0 bases, with 3 bases left between them. CDR3 protein: CASSPSTDTQYF. The CDR3 DNA reads TGTGCCAGCAGTCCTAGCACAGATACGCAGTATTTT.